This TCR beta chain derives from a study of blood T cell repertoires in COVID-19. About the research overall: COVID-19 samples, acute and convalescent, were from the United States, Italy and Spain. The analysed material was cDNA or gDNA that came from T cells, B-cell-depleted T cells, or PBMCs.

Authors' processing steps: Scientists estimated how many nucleated cells there were by amplifying reference gene primers. Profiled with immunoSEQ multiplex PCR; TCRdb holds only in-frame clones, not every one. The V and J calls and the clone size are those of that table, but D and trimming were determined from the DNA. This table has approximately 100,000 clones, approximately 84% appearing once. The germline V and J ends were trimmed by 1 base and 8 bases, with 12 bases remaining between them. Germline assignment: CDR1 SGHAT and CDR2 FQNNGV. This CDR3 has 14 residues. The clonotype originates from an older woman with acute or convalescent COVID-19. The genes are TRBV11-2 and TRBJ2-1; D is perhaps TRBD1 (5 bases). Sample: peripheral blood. The CDR3 loop is CASSLALAGYEQFF. The CDR3 DNA sequence: TGTGCCAGCAGCTTAGCCCTCGCAGGGTATGAGCAGTTCTTC. Full variable domain (missing parts from reference TRBV11-2 and TRBJ2-1): EAGVAQSPRYKIIEKRQSVAFWCNPISGHATLYWYQQILGQGPKLLIQFQNNGVVDDSQLPKDRFSAERLKGVDSTLKIQPAKLEDSAVYLCASSLALAGYEQFFGPGTRLTVL.